This TCR beta chain derives from a study of blood T cell repertoires in COVID-19. Overall study: Samples taken during acute and convalescent COVID-19 were collected in the United States, Italy and Spain. Nucleic acid was either cDNA or gDNA, and it came from T cells, B-cell-depleted T cells, or PBMCs.

Clones were sequenced by immunoSEQ multiplex PCR, and TCRdb holds only the in-frame ones, with some missing. In the table there are tens of thousands of clones, around 81% of which are singletons. Trimming took 2 bases from V and 5 from J, leaving 7 bases between them. The CDR3 consists of 12 residues. Per the germline V gene, CDR1 is MNHNY and CDR2 is SVGAGI (reference sequence). This TCR derives from a woman of 80 years or more with acute or convalescent COVID-19. Sequenced sample: peripheral blood. The chain joins TRBV6-6 to TRBJ2-7; TRBD2 is a possible D gene (5 bases). The DNA of the CDR3 is TGTGCCAGCAGTTACGGGCGGGACGAGCAGTACTTC. Amino acid sequence: CASSYGRDEQYF.